These 13 T cell receptor beta chains came from one sample sequenced in a study of blood T cell repertoires in COVID-19. The data were produced by immunoSEQ multiplex PCR, yet TCRdb's version contains in-frame clones alone and is incomplete. The sample consists of around 40,000 clones, 75% to 90% of them appearing once. The material sequenced was peripheral blood. These receptors were obtained from a man aged 50-60 years with active or convalescent COVID-19.

This sequence joins TRBV5-1 and TRBJ2-5; D possibly corresponds to TRBD2 (5 bases). V lost 0 bases, J lost 0 bases, and 6 bases lay in between. The CDR3 has 14 residues. Germline V gene lookup returns CDR1 SGHRS and CDR2 YFSETQ. The chain's CDR3 is CASSLGGYQETQYF. The CDR3 coding sequence is TGCGCCAGCAGCTTGGGCGGGTACCAAGAGACCCAGTACTTC. The entire variable domain, with the rest obtained from reference TRBV5-1 and TRBJ2-5, is as follows: KAGVTQTPRYLIKTRGQQVTLSCSPISGHRSVSWYQQTPGQGLQFLFEYFSETQRNKGNFPGRFSGRQFSNSRSEMNVSTLELGDSALYLCASSLGGYQETQYFGPGTRLLVL.

This chain joins TRBV28 and TRBJ1-5; 8 bases are a match to TRBD1. The V segment lost 8 bases and the J segment 3 bases; nucleotides outside the gene matches: 12. This CDR3 region has 16 residues. Germline V gives CDR1 MDHEN, CDR2 SYDVKM. The DNA of the CDR3 is TGTGCCAGCTCACGCATCGACAGGGGTGCCAATCAGCCCCAGCATTTT. It yields the protein CASSRIDRGANQPQHF.

The chain joins TRBV19 to TRBJ1-2; D is perhaps TRBD1 (5 bases). V was trimmed by 3 bases and J by 4 bases, leaving 12 bases between them. This CDR3 has 14 amino acids. CDR1 is LNHDA, CDR2 SQIVND, per germline (reference sequence). CDR3 sequence reads: CASSMPGIFYGYTF. CDR3 DNA sequence: TGTGCCAGTAGTATGCCAGGGATCTTCTATGGCTACACCTTC.

This chain joins TRBV24-1 and TRBJ2-1; D is ambiguous. The germline V gene encodes CDR1 KGHDR and CDR2 SFDVKD. The length of the CDR3 is 19 residues. Trimming left V 4 bases short and J 0 bases short, with 21 bases between. The CDR3 DNA reads TGTGCCACCAGTGAGGGTCCTACCGGAGTGTACCGCTCCTACAATGAGCAGTTCTTC. Translating gives CATSEGPTGVYRSYNEQFF.

The V call is TRBV4-2, the J call TRBJ1-2; D is ambiguous. Trimming removed 0 bases at V and 2 bases at J, with 10 bases between. The CDR3 totals 15 residues. Germline values: CDR1 LGHNA, CDR2 YNFKEQ. CDR3 DNA sequence: TGTGCCAGCAGCCAAGAGGCGACACCAAACTATGGCTACACCTTC. This gives the protein CASSQEATPNYGYTF.

The count of this clone is one. The V gene is TRBV27, the J gene TRBJ2-4; 7 bases are a match to TRBD2. The CDR3 is 13 amino acids. CDR1 is MNHEY and CDR2 is SMNVEV in the germline V gene (reference sequence). After removal of 6 bases from V and 1 base from J, the junction contained 0 bases not matched to a gene. The CDR3 sequence: CASRGGAKNIQYF. The CDR3, as DNA: TGTGCCAGCAGGGGGGGGGCCAAAAACATTCAGTACTTC.

The chain joins TRBV5-1 to TRBJ1-2; 8 positions agree with TRBD1. Germline CDR1 SGHRS, CDR2 YFSETQ. The CDR3 sequence is 17 residues long. J gave up 2 bases and V 4 bases, and 13 bases lay outside the gene matches. CDR3 sequence: CASSGTGQGRVNYGYTF. The CDR3 DNA sequence: TGCGCCAGCAGCGGGACCGGACAGGGCAGGGTCAACTATGGCTACACCTTC.

As regards this clone: In the same sample, other DNA sequences code for this CDR3. The chain uses TRBV3-1 (or the pseudogene TRBV3-2) and TRBJ1-2; TRBD1 matches 8 bases. The CDR3 is made up of 14 amino acids. CDR1 is LGHDT, CDR2 YNNKEL, per germline (reference sequence). J lost 4 bases, V lost 4 bases, and 5 bases had no gene match. In DNA form, the CDR3 reads TGTGCCAGCAGCCCGCGACAGGGGAGCTATGGCTACACCTTC. Encoded protein: CASSPRQGSYGYTF.

The J gene is TRBJ1-6, the V gene TRBV6-5; 7 bases match TRBD1. CDR1 MNHEY and CDR2 SVGAGI come from the germline V gene. The V segment lost 6 bases and the J segment 7 bases; nucleotides outside the gene matches: 6. CDR3 length: 14 amino acids. In DNA form, the CDR3 reads TGTGCCAGCAGGGGTGGGACAGCGAATTCACCCCTCCACTTT. Its translation is CASRGGTANSPLHF.

The chain has TRBV27 and TRBJ1-2, with TRBD1 matching over 10 bases. Germline CDR1 and CDR2: MNHEY and SMNVEV (reference sequence). Trimming took 6 bases from V and 2 from J; bases not matched to a gene: 6. The CDR3 sequence is 15 residues long. CDR3 sequence: CASRKGTGANYGYTF. CDR3 nucleotides: TGTGCCAGCAGAAAAGGGACAGGGGCGAACTATGGCTACACCTTC.

CDR3 coding DNA: TGTGCCAGCTCACCCCCCCTAGCGGGAGGGAGAGATACGCAGTATTTT. As protein: CASSPPLAGGRDTQYF. V is TRBV18 and J is TRBJ2-3; 12 bases fit TRBD2. The CDR3 runs 16 residues. Germline-derived CDR1 and CDR2 are KGHSH and LQKENI. Germline trimming cut 3 bases from V and 5 bases from J; bases unmatched to any gene: 6.

The gene calls are TRBV5-1 and TRBJ2-1, with D perhaps matching TRBD2 (6 bases). V was clipped by 1 base and J by 5 bases, with 13 bases between them. The CDR3 consists of 15 residues. The germline gives CDR1 SGHRS, CDR2 YFSETQ. CDR3 DNA: TGCGCCAGCAGCTTGAGGACGTGGGGGGACAATGAGCAGTTCTTC. Its protein product is CASSLRTWGDNEQFF.

The J gene is TRBJ1-2, the V gene TRBV20-1; no clear D gene. This CDR3 spans 14 amino acids. V was clipped by 3 bases and J by 2 bases, with 13 bases between them. Germline-derived CDR1 and CDR2 are DFQATT and SNEGSKA (reference sequence). CDR3 residues: CSASLEANNYGYTF. For the CDR3, the DNA is TGCAGTGCTAGTTTGGAGGCGAACAACTATGGCTACACCTTC.